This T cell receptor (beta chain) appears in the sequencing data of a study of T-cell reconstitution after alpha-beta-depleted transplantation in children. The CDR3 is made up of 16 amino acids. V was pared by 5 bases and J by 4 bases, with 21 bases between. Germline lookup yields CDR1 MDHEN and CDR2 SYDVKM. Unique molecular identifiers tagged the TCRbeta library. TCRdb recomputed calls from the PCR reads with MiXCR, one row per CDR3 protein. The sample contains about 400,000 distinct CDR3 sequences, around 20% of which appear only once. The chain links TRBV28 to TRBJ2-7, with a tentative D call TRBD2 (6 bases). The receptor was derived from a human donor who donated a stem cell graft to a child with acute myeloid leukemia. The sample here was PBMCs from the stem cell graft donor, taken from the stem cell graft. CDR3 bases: TGTGCCAGCAGTGCCACCGCCGGGAGAAGCTCGTACGAGCAGTACTTC. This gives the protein CASSATAGRSSYEQYF.